The entry below gives a single T cell receptor (beta chain) sequence along with its context. The antigen is unknown. Alongside a J-beta primer mix, a sample-barcoded 5' primer served in a second PCR lasting roughly 6 to 12 cycles. MiXCR, applied by TCRdb to the 5' RACE reads, yields one record per CDR3 protein. The sample has about 1.8 million distinct CDR3 sequences, roughly 49% seen once. These data belong to a study of blood T cells in healthy people across ages. CDR3 length equals 14 residues. Deletions cut 7 bases from V and 6 bases from J, with 18 bases between. Each donor was a healthy Caucasian individual from Russia, aged roughly 6 to 100. Staff drew roughly 10 milliliters of peripheral blood from each donor. Findings and limits, study-wide: The fall in TCR beta diversity per million T cells was roughly linear with age. No one knew whether donors had CMV, which possibly confounded expanded clonotype changes.

V and J are TRBV12-3 or TRBV12-4 and TRBJ1-1; D perhaps matches TRBD1 (6 bases). Source material: blood. This receptor was obtained from a woman in her forties in good health. The CDR3 sequence: CASTERGGRSEAFF. CDR3 DNA: TGTGCCAGCACCGAGAGGGGGGGGCGCTCTGAAGCTTTCTTT.